The 9 T cell receptor beta chains in this list originate from one sample, sequenced in a study of Ad26.COV2.S vaccination and SARS-CoV-2 variants. Data came from immunoSEQ multiplex PCR; TCRdb stores just in-frame clones and leaves some out. The sample lists 180,000 or so clones, approximately 88% occurring once. The sequences come from peripheral blood, collected after recovery from COVID-19. These receptors originate from a human donor who had recovered from COVID-19.

The V gene is TRBV5-6, the J gene TRBJ1-4, with TRBD1 identical over 10 bases. This CDR3 region has 14 residues. Trimming at V came to 4 bases and at J to 7 bases, leaving 4 bases not matched to a gene. Germline lookup yields CDR1 SGHDT and CDR2 YYEEEE. The CDR3 nucleotides read TGTGCCAGCAGCCCGGACAGGGGGAGTGAAAAACTGTTTTTT. Its protein product is CASSPDRGSEKLFF.

V and J are TRBV9 and TRBJ2-3, with 8 positions matching TRBD1. This CDR3 contains 16 residues. The germline V gene has CDR1 SGDLS and CDR2 YYNGEE. V lost 0 bases, J lost 2 bases, and 5 bases stayed unmatched. CDR3 nucleotides: TGTGCCAGCAGCGTAGGGACAGGGTGGGTCACAGATACGCAGTATTTT. Translated, it gives CASSVGTGWVTDTQYF.

This clone was observed once. The genes are TRBV11-2 and TRBJ2-7; 8 positions agree with TRBD2. CDR3 length: 16 amino acids. The germline CDR1 and CDR2 sequences are SGHAT and FQNNGV. V trimming: 0 bases; J trimming: 2 bases; junction bases outside the gene matches: 6. CDR3 sequence (DNA): TGTGCCAGCAGCTTAGATCGCGAGCGGGGGCCCTACGAGCAGTACTTC. This translates into CASSLDRERGPYEQYF.

The V call is TRBV2, the J call TRBJ1-3; unclear D gene. Germline V lookup: CDR1 SNHLY, CDR2 FYNNEI. The CDR3 has 16 amino acids. V was shortened by 4 bases and J by 0 bases, with 13 bases between the two germline ends. DNA of the CDR3: TGTGCCAGCAGTGGGACCGCGTTCGGCTCTGGAAACACCATATATTTT. It specifies CASSGTAFGSGNTIYF.

The J gene is TRBJ2-5, the V gene TRBV23-1, with 10 nucleotides matching TRBD1. TRBV23-1 is annotated as an ORF whose role is uncertain. J gave up 3 bases and V 0 bases, and 7 bases lay outside the gene matches. The CDR3 has 17 amino acids. In DNA form, the CDR3 reads TGCGCCAGCAGTCAATCGACGACAGGGGGCGCAAAAGAGACCCAGTACTTC. Translated: CASSQSTTGGAKETQYF.

The chain uses TRBV30 and TRBJ1-3; 8 bases agree with TRBD1. CDR1 is GTSNPN, CDR2 SVGIG, per germline (reference sequence). Trimming removed 0 bases from V and 3 bases from J; junction bases left unmatched: 4. CDR3 length: 15 amino acids. The CDR3 DNA reads TGTGCCTGGAGTGTACAGGGGGGGGGTGGAAACACCATATATTTT. Translating gives CAWSVQGGGGNTIYF.

V gene TRBV3-1 (or the pseudogene TRBV3-2) combines with J gene TRBJ2-3; 11 nucleotides agree with TRBD2. With 1 base clipped from V and 5 bases from J, the junction kept 8 bases outside the gene matches. Per germline, CDR1 LGHDT and CDR2 YNNKEL (reference sequence). This CDR3 contains 17 residues. CDR3 bases: TGTGCCAGCAGCCAAGGACTAACTAGCGGGGGAGAAGATACGCAGTATTTT. Translation gives CASSQGLTSGGEDTQYF.

The chain links TRBV6-2 or TRBV6-3 to TRBJ2-1; 9 bases are a match to TRBD1. CDR3 length equals 15 residues. In germline, CDR1 is MNHEY, CDR2 SVGEGT. V lost 2 bases, J lost 6 bases, and 5 bases stayed unmatched. Written as DNA, the CDR3 is TGTGCCAGCAGTTACAGACAGGGGGAGTTCAATGAGCAGTTCTTC. Translation gives CASSYRQGEFNEQFF.

This clone was observed a few times. The J gene is TRBJ1-6, the V gene TRBV4-2; no firm D call. Germline V gene lookup returns CDR1 LGHNA and CDR2 YNFKEQ. Deletions cut 0 bases from V and 0 bases from J, with 6 bases between. The CDR3 sequence is 16 residues long. DNA for the CDR3: TGTGCCAGCAGCCAAGAAGGGAGCTCCTATAATTCACCCCTCCACTTT. As protein: CASSQEGSSYNSPLHF.